These 31 T cell receptor beta chains came from one sample sequenced in a study of CD8 T cells in Susac syndrome. RNA totalling 0.5 to 1 ug underwent reverse transcription with random hexamers. TCRdb ran MiXCR on the immunoSEQ multiplex PCR reads and lists one entry per CDR3 protein. The table has about 430,000 distinct CDR3 sequences, more than 80% seen once. Sequencing was done on a sample of CD8+ T cells from PBMCs. The source is a human donor with multiple sclerosis.

This rearrangement joins TRBV12-3 or TRBV12-4 to TRBJ2-1; 7 bases agree with TRBD2. The CDR3 runs to 15 residues. With V trimmed by 4 bases and J by 4 bases, 7 bases remained unmatched. Written as DNA, the CDR3 is TGTGCCAGCAGTTCCGATAGCGGGCCGTACAATGAGCAGTTCTTC. Residues: CASSSDSGPYNEQFF.

This clonotype was seen only a few times. The V gene is TRBV27, the J gene TRBJ1-5; a possible D gene is TRBD1 (6 bases). Trimming took 2 bases from V and 2 from J, leaving 13 bases between them. The CDR3 loop spans 16 amino acids. Germline V gene sequence: CDR1 MNHEY, CDR2 SMNVEV (reference sequence). DNA for the CDR3: TGTGCCAGCAGTTTAAGCAACGGGGGCGGCAATCAGCCCCAGCATTTT. It encodes CASSLSNGGGNQPQHF.

The rearrangement uses TRBV7-9 and TRBJ2-7, with D uncertain. V lost 0 bases, J lost 4 bases, and 10 bases lay in between. CDR1 and CDR2 from the germline V gene are SEHNR and FQNEAQ (reference sequence). The CDR3 extends over 14 amino acids. The CDR3 protein is CASSLAEQWYEQYF. The CDR3 DNA reads as TGTGCCAGCAGCTTAGCAGAACAGTGGTACGAGCAGTACTTC.

In this sample, this clonotype turned up once. This sequence joins TRBV7-7 and TRBJ1-5; a possible D gene is TRBD1 (5 bases). V lost 3 bases, J lost 1 base, and 16 bases lay in between. Per the germline V gene, CDR1 is SSHAT and CDR2 is FNYEAQ (reference sequence). The CDR3 is 17 residues long. The CDR3 sequence: CASSFLGRPGSNQPQHF. Written as DNA, the CDR3 is TGTGCCAGCAGCTTTTTGGGGCGGCCCGGGAGCAATCAGCCCCAGCATTTT.

V gene TRBV13 combines with J gene TRBJ1-1; no definite D call. V shed 6 bases and J shed 3 bases, with 17 bases lying between them. Looked up from germline, CDR1 is PRHDT and CDR2 is FYEKMQ (reference sequence). The length of the CDR3 is 15 residues. CDR3 amino acids: CASSEMGWLDTEAFF. The CDR3 region has the DNA TGTGCCAGCAGTGAAATGGGGTGGTTGGACACTGAAGCTTTCTTT.

This clonotype has only one observation. This chain joins TRBV9 and TRBJ1-3; 7 nucleotides align to TRBD1. CDR1 is SGDLS, CDR2 YYNGEE, per germline. Trimming took 6 bases from V and 0 from J; bases not matched to a gene: 6. The CDR3 totals 15 residues. CDR3 sequence: CASTSGTDSGNTIYF. The CDR3 DNA reads as TGTGCCAGCACCTCCGGGACAGACTCTGGAAACACCATATATTTT.

The gene calls are TRBV6-5 and TRBJ2-7, with D unresolved. Germline CDR1 reads MNHEY; CDR2 reads SVGAGI. Trimming stripped 2 bases from V and 6 bases from J, with 11 bases between. The CDR3 sequence is 13 residues long. The chain's CDR3 is CASSYGPEIEQYF. The DNA of the CDR3 is TGTGCCAGCAGTTACGGACCGGAGATCGAGCAGTACTTC.

The chain combines TRBV5-6 with TRBJ1-1; weak D call: TRBD1 (6 bases). The V and J ends lost 4 bases and 9 bases respectively, with 19 bases between them. Germline V gives CDR1 SGHDT, CDR2 YYEEEE. The CDR3 has 14 residues. CDR3 amino acids: CASSPGAAPGKAFF. The CDR3 nucleotides are TGTGCCAGCAGCCCGGGGGCCGCCCCTGGAAAAGCTTTCTTT.

The chain uses TRBV6-5 and TRBJ2-7; D remains unclear. The germline V and J ends were trimmed by 2 bases and 6 bases, with 17 bases remaining between them. The germline gives CDR1 MNHEY, CDR2 SVGAGI. This CDR3 comprises 15 residues. The CDR3 DNA reads as TGTGCCAGCAGTTACGATCGACGGCCGCTATCCGAGCAGTACTTC. Translated, it gives CASSYDRRPLSEQYF.

This chain joins TRBV14 and TRBJ2-1; 9 bases are shared with TRBD2. V lost 0 bases and J lost 9; bases outside the gene matches: 6. The germline V gene has CDR1 SGHDN and CDR2 FVKESK. CDR3 length: 15 residues. In nucleotides, the CDR3 is TGTGCCAGCAGCCAAGAATGGCGGGAGGGAGGTGAGCAGTTCTTC. Its translation is CASSQEWREGGEQFF.

The rearrangement links TRBV5-1 to TRBJ1-3, with D possibly TRBD1 on 6 matching bases. The CDR3 has 20 residues. Germline values: CDR1 SGHRS, CDR2 YFSETQ. The germline V and J ends were trimmed by 2 bases and 4 bases, with 28 bases remaining between them. The CDR3 loop reads CASSFFGASDSAGAGNTIYF. The CDR3 coding sequence is TGCGCCAGCAGCTTTTTTGGTGCCTCGGACAGCGCGGGAGCAGGAAACACCATATATTTT.

This chain links TRBV19 with TRBJ1-1; TRBD1 matches 8 bases. The J segment lost 7 bases and the V segment lost 3 bases, leaving 7 bases of the junction unmatched. Germline-derived CDR1 and CDR2 are LNHDA and SQIVND (reference sequence). The CDR3 is made up of 14 amino acids. CDR3 sequence reads: CASSMGQGAGEAFF. The CDR3 nucleotides read TGTGCCAGTAGTATGGGGCAGGGGGCTGGTGAAGCTTTCTTT.

V gene TRBV7-9 combines with J gene TRBJ2-7, with D uncertain. V lost 1 base, J lost 3 bases, and 4 bases lay in between. There are 12 residues in the CDR3. CDR1 is SEHNR, CDR2 FQNEAQ, per germline (reference sequence). CDR3 sequence reads: CASSLDYYEQYF. CDR3 in DNA: TGTGCCAGCAGCTTAGATTACTACGAGCAGTACTTC. Filled out from reference TRBV7-9 and TRBJ2-7, the complete variable domain reads DTGVSQNPRHKITKRGQNVTFRCDPISEHNRLYWYRQTLGQGPEFLTYFQNEAQLEKSRLLSDRFSAERPKGSFSTLEIQRTEQGDSAMYLCASSLDYYEQYFGPGTRLTVT.

This rearrangement joins TRBV11-2 to TRBJ2-7, with no clear D. Germline CDR1 and CDR2: SGHAT and FQNNGV. The CDR3 spans 15 residues. V lost 5 bases to trimming and J lost 0 bases, with 14 bases between them. The CDR3 nucleotides read TGTGCCAGCAGCCGAGACCCATATAGCTCCTACGAGCAGTACTTC. It encodes CASSRDPYSSYEQYF. Based on the CDR3 plus reference TRBV11-2 and TRBJ2-7, the full variable domain is EAGVAQSPRYKIIEKRQSVAFWCNPISGHATLYWYQQILGQGPKLLIQFQNNGVVDDSQLPKDRFSAERLKGVDSTLKIQPAKLEDSAVYLCASSRDPYSSYEQYFGPGTRLTVT.

This rearrangement joins TRBV12-3 or TRBV12-4 to TRBJ1-2, with 9 bases fitting TRBD1. J gave up 3 bases and V 8 bases, and 10 bases lay outside the gene matches. The CDR3 totals 15 residues. The CDR3 here is CASGWRTGVDYGYTF. CDR3 nucleotide sequence: TGTGCCAGCGGCTGGAGGACAGGGGTCGACTATGGCTACACCTTC.

The genes are TRBV7-6 and TRBJ2-7; D is tentatively TRBD1 or TRBD2 (6 bases each). Trimming took off 2 bases at V and 1 base at J, with 12 bases between the two ends. The CDR3 runs 15 residues. Germline values: CDR1 SGHVS, CDR2 FNYEAQ. In DNA form, the CDR3 reads TGTGCCAGCAGCTTATACCAGGGGACTTCCTACGAGCAGTACTTC. As protein: CASSLYQGTSYEQYF.

J is TRBJ2-3 and V is TRBV14; D is uncertain. Per the germline V gene, CDR1 is SGHDN and CDR2 is FVKESK. V was pared by 0 bases and J by 0 bases, with 13 bases between. There are 17 residues in the CDR3. In DNA, the CDR3 is TGTGCCAGCAGCCAAGAGTTCCAGGCGTTGAGCACAGATACGCAGTATTTT. Its protein is CASSQEFQALSTDTQYF.

As DNA, the CDR3 is TGTGCCAGCAGCTTAGGGGGGGCCCCCACCGGGGAGCTGTTTTTT. Translating it yields CASSLGGAPTGELFF. The chain couples TRBV7-6 to TRBJ2-2; D is tentatively TRBD1 or TRBD2 (6 bases each). V was shortened by 1 base and J by 4 bases, with 10 bases between the two germline ends. CDR3 length: 15 residues. Germline CDR1 reads SGHVS; CDR2 reads FNYEAQ.

The chain joins TRBV14 to TRBJ1-5, with TRBD1 identical over 9 bases. The J segment lost 1 base and the V segment lost 3 bases, leaving 7 bases of the junction unmatched. The CDR3 sequence is 17 residues long. Per the germline V gene, CDR1 is SGHDN and CDR2 is FVKESK. CDR3 loop: CASSHLDRGRSNQPQHF. DNA of the CDR3: TGTGCCAGCAGCCACCTGGACAGGGGACGGAGCAATCAGCCCCAGCATTTT.

CDR3 amino acids: CASSLGVGRTGELFF. The CDR3 nucleotides read TGCGCCAGCAGCCTCGGCGTGGGTCGGACCGGGGAGCTGTTTTTT. The chain has TRBV4-1 and TRBJ2-2; D is ambiguous. V lost 4 bases and J lost 5, with 14 bases in between. CDR3 size: 15 residues. Germline CDR1 MGHRA, CDR2 YSYEKL.

This CDR3 is CSASGQGGFSNQPQHF. The CDR3 nucleotides read TGCAGTGCTTCGGGACAGGGCGGGTTTAGCAATCAGCCCCAGCATTTT. The chain combines TRBV20-1 with TRBJ1-5, with 9 bases aligning to TRBD1. The CDR3 sequence is 16 residues long. Germline V gene lookup returns CDR1 DFQATT and CDR2 SNEGSKA (reference sequence). V gave up 5 bases and J gave up 0 bases; unmatched junction bases: 8.

The chain joins TRBV14 to TRBJ1-2, with D maybe TRBD1 (5 bases). Germline V lookup: CDR1 SGHDN, CDR2 FVKESK. The CDR3 extends over 16 amino acids. V lost 4 bases to trimming and J lost 3 bases, with 18 bases between them. The CDR3 region has the DNA TGTGCCAGCAGCCCCTGGGTCGGGGACGGGGACTATGGCTACACCTTC. Its translation: CASSPWVGDGDYGYTF. Full variable domain (missing parts from reference TRBV14 and TRBJ1-2): EAGVTQFPSHSVIEKGQTVTLRCDPISGHDNLYWYRRVMGKEIKFLLHFVKESKQDESGMPNNRFLAERTGGTYSTLKVQPAELEDSGVYFCASSPWVGDGDYGYTFGSGTRLTVV.

The chain is built from TRBV4-1 and TRBJ2-4, with 7 bases lining up with TRBD1. This CDR3 spans 18 amino acids. CDR1 and CDR2 (germline): MGHRA, YSYEKL. Trimming removed 1 base from V and 2 bases from J; junction bases left unmatched: 11. CDR3 nucleotide sequence: TGCGCCAGCAGCCAAGTTCATCGGGACAGTCGAACCAAAAACATTCAGTACTTC. This sequence encodes CASSQVHRDSRTKNIQYF.

This clonotype was counted a few times. The CDR3 sequence is CASSDSVTGELFF. The CDR3 bases are TGTGCCAGCAGTGACTCTGTGACCGGGGAGCTGTTTTTT. The gene calls are TRBV6-4 and TRBJ2-2; D is undetermined. CDR1 is MRHNA and CDR2 is SNTAGT in the germline V gene. This CDR3 has 13 amino acids. V shed 0 bases and J shed 5 bases, with 4 bases lying between them.

This clonotype was picked up a small number of times. The rearrangement uses TRBV30 and TRBJ2-7; no clear D gene. The CDR3 is 12 amino acids. V gave up 2 bases and J gave up 1 base, with 6 bases separating them. Germline V CDR1 and CDR2: GTSNPN, SVGIG (reference sequence). The CDR3 nucleotides are TGTGCCTGGAGTTTCGTTTCCTACGAGCAGTACTTC. Translating it yields CAWSFVSYEQYF.

This chain joins TRBV12-3 or TRBV12-4 and TRBJ1-5; D perhaps matches TRBD1 (5 bases). This CDR3 contains 14 residues. V was pared by 7 bases and J by 2 bases, with 12 bases between. CDR3 sequence (DNA): TGTGCCAGCATCTCTACGACAGGCAATCAGCCCCAGCATTTT. Its protein is CASISTTGNQPQHF.

The rearrangement uses TRBV27 and TRBJ2-5; TRBD1 might be the D (6 bases). With 4 bases removed from V and 2 bases from J, the gap between germline ends came to 14 bases. The CDR3 is 15 residues long. Germline-derived CDR1 and CDR2 are MNHEY and SMNVEV (reference sequence). The CDR3 DNA is TGTGCCAGCAGTTCCACGTGGGGGCCACAAGAGACCCAGTACTTC. Its translation is CASSSTWGPQETQYF.

The chain joins TRBV4-1 to TRBJ2-2; D tentatively fits TRBD1 or TRBD2 (5 bases each). This CDR3 has 15 amino acids. Per the germline V gene, CDR1 is MGHRA and CDR2 is YSYEKL. V was shortened by 4 bases and J by 6 bases, with 15 bases between the two germline ends. The CDR3 loop is CASSLHGTPAGELFF. The CDR3 DNA follows: TGCGCCAGCAGCCTTCACGGGACGCCGGCCGGGGAGCTGTTTTTT.

J is TRBJ1-1 and V is TRBV27; 8 bases align to TRBD1. The CDR3 has 15 residues. Germline V gene data show CDR1 as MNHEY and CDR2 as SMNVEV (reference sequence). The V segment lost 5 bases and the J segment 1 base; nucleotides outside the gene matches: 6. In DNA form, the CDR3 reads TGTGCCAGCAGTGCTCTCGGGACAGGGAACACTGAAGCTTTCTTT. Its protein is CASSALGTGNTEAFF.

This clonotype was seen a handful of times. The rearrangement links TRBV27 to TRBJ2-1, with no clear D. The V end was cut by 8 bases, the J end by 6 bases, with 5 bases between. The CDR3 consists of 10 residues. In germline, CDR1 is MNHEY, CDR2 SMNVEV (reference sequence). This CDR3 is CASGTNEQFF. The CDR3 DNA sequence: TGTGCCAGCGGAACCAATGAGCAGTTCTTC.

CDR3 sequence: CASSQSQGGNTEAFF. The CDR3 bases are TGCGCCAGCAGCCAATCACAGGGGGGGAACACTGAAGCTTTCTTT. The V call is TRBV4-1, the J call TRBJ1-1, with 8 bases aligning to TRBD1. V was pared by 2 bases and J by 1 base, with 3 bases of the junction left unmatched. The CDR3 has 15 residues. Germline V lookup: CDR1 MGHRA, CDR2 YSYEKL.